Listed below are T cell receptor beta chains from one sample, sequenced in a study of T cells in Graves' hyperthyroidism and ophthalmopathy. MiXCR, applied by TCRdb to the multiplex PCR reads, yields one record per CDR3 protein. The table includes about 290,000 distinct CDR3 sequences, about an eighth detected once. The sequenced sample consisted of blood. The receptors come from a woman aged 30 to 39 with Graves' hyperthyroidism that later progressed to Graves' ophthalmopathy. The CDR3 runs from the conserved cysteine through the conserved F or W. The D gene is left open where the match is weak. Clone size is shown for a subset of rows, as once, few, many or a class of expanded clone.

many	TRBD2	TRBV28	TRBJ2-3	18	TGTGCCAGCAGTTCTGAGGAACTAGCGGGGTCTAGCACAGATACGCAGTATTTT	CASSSEELAGSSTDTQYF
many	TRBD2	TRBV6-5	TRBJ2-7	15	TGTGCCAGCAGTTACTCGACTAGCGGGTACTACGAGCAGTACTTC	CASSYSTSGYYEQYF
many	TRBD1	TRBV28	TRBJ1-2	13	TGTGCCAGCAGTTTGGGACAGACCTATGGCTACACCTTC	CASSLGQTYGYTF
many	TRBD2	TRBV11-1	TRBJ2-7	13	TGTGCCAGCAGCTTGCTAGCGGTTCGGGAGCAGTACTTC	CASSLLAVREQYF
few	NA	TRBV6-1	TRBJ1-2	13	TGTGCCAGCAGTGATCGCGGATACTATGGCTACACCTTC	CASSDRGYYGYTF
many	TRBD1	TRBV27	TRBJ2-1	14	TGTGCCAGCAGCGACAGGGATACCCATTGGGAGCAGTTCTTC	CASSDRDTHWEQFF
few	TRBD2	TRBV4-1	TRBJ2-7	15	TGCGCCAACAGCCGCGGACTAGCGGGAGATGGAGTGCAGTACTTC	CANSRGLAGDGVQYF
many	NA	TRBV30	TRBJ2-7	14	TGTGCCTGCTCCCTCCCCGGTAATCCCTACGAGCAGTACTTC	CACSLPGNPYEQYF
many	NA	TRBV6-1	TRBJ2-7	13	TGTGCCAGCAGTGGAACAACATCCTACGAGCAGTACTTC	CASSGTTSYEQYF
few	NA	TRBV20-1	TRBJ2-7	15	TGCAGTGTTAGAGTAAAGGACTGGAGCCGGGGCGAGCAGTACTTC	CSVRVKDWSRGEQYF
many	NA	TRBV7-9	TRBJ1-1	14	TGTGCCAGCAGCTTTGGGGAGGAGGGCACTGAAGCTTTCTTT	CASSFGEEGTEAFF
many	NA	TRBV7-8	TRBJ2-1	14	TGTGCCAGCAGCTTAATGGCGGACTACAATGAGCAGTTCTTC	CASSLMADYNEQFF
few	NA	TRBV19	TRBJ1-2	14	TGTGCCAGTAGAATGGCAGGCTACAACTATGGCTACACCTTC	CASRMAGYNYGYTF
many	TRBD1	TRBV7-3	TRBJ2-2	17	TGTGCCAGCAGCTTTACAGGGGTATACGGGCGGACCGGGGAGCTGTTTTTT	CASSFTGVYGRTGELFF
many	TRBD2	TRBV27	TRBJ2-2	14	TGTGCCAGCAGGGGACTAGCGCGCACCGGGGAGCTGTTTTTT	CASRGLARTGELFF
NA	NA	TRBV3-1	TRBJ2-2	17	TGTGCCAGCAGCCATTCCCGGTTTGTAGGGGAGGTCGGGGAGCTGTTTTTT	CASSHSRFVGEVGELFF
few	TRBD2	TRBV19	TRBJ2-1	17	TGTGCCAGTAGTAAGGAAACTAGCGGGAGTCGAGGGAATGAGCAGTTCTTC	CASSKETSGSRGNEQFF
NA	NA	TRBV10-3	TRBJ2-1	13	TGTGCCATCACCGCGACTAACTACAATGAGCAGTTCTTC	CAITATNYNEQFF
many	NA	TRBV27	TRBJ1-3	14	TGTGCCAGCAGGAGGTCCTCCTCTGGAAACACCATATATTTT	CASRRSSSGNTIYF
few	TRBD1	TRBV10-1	TRBJ1-1	17	TGCGCCAGCAGTGAAATGACAGGGCGTATTATGAACACTGAAGCTTTCTTT	CASSEMTGRIMNTEAFF
NA	NA	TRBV7-6	TRBJ2-2	17	TGTGCCAGCAGTCTGGCGCGGGCGGCTTCGAACACCGGGGAGCTGTTTTTT	CASSLARAASNTGELFF
many	NA	TRBV20-1	TRBJ1-2	14	TGCAGTGCTAGAGAGACAGGTGGGAGCTATGGCTACACCTTC	CSARETGGSYGYTF
NA	TRBD2	TRBV6-1	TRBJ2-1	14	TGTGCCAGCAGTTTGGGACTATGGGGAGGAGTGCAGTTCTTC	CASSLGLWGGVQFF
NA	TRBD1	TRBV10-3	TRBJ1-4	14	TGTGCCATCAGTGAGGGACAGGGGGCTGAAAAACTGTTTTTT	CAISEGQGAEKLFF
NA	NA	TRBV5-5	TRBJ1-1	15	TGTGCCAGCAGCCAAAAGAGGAGGCGGAACACTGAAGCTTTCTTT	CASSQKRRRNTEAFF
many	NA	TRBV10-3	TRBJ2-5	17	TGTGCCATCAGTGCCGACTGGGGTCTAGCGAAGCAAGAGACCCAGTACTTC	CAISADWGLAKQETQYF
NA	NA	TRBV16	TRBJ1-5	16	TGTGCCAGCAGCCAACTGGACGGACGGCAAGGTCAGCCCCAGCATTTT	CASSQLDGRQGQPQHF
many	NA	TRBV27	TRBJ1-1	14	TGTGCCAGCAGTTACGTCCCCCTCGGCACTGAAGCTTTCTTT	CASSYVPLGTEAFF
many	TRBD2	TRBV6-1	TRBJ2-2	17	TGTGCCAGCGGGCGTGGTGGACTAGCGGCTTCCGGCGGGGAGCTGTTTTTT	CASGRGGLAASGGELFF
many	NA	TRBV18	TRBJ2-2	14	TGTGCCAGCTCGCCGACAGCCTACACCGGGGAGCTGTTTTTT	CASSPTAYTGELFF
many	TRBD2	TRBV18	TRBJ2-1	15	TGTGCCAGCTCACCTCCTGGACTAGCGTCCAATGAGCAGTTCTTC	CASSPPGLASNEQFF
few	NA	TRBV5-6	TRBJ2-1	12	TGTGCCAGCAGCCCCTCCGTGGGCCAGCAGTTCTTC	CASSPSVGQQFF
many	NA	TRBV20-1	TRBJ2-3	13	TGCAGTGCTACGGGAGTAGGGACAGATACGCAGTATTTT	CSATGVGTDTQYF
many	TRBD2	TRBV9	TRBJ2-7	16	TGTGCCAGCAGCCCGATAGCGGGAGAGGTCGCCTACGAGCAGTACTTC	CASSPIAGEVAYEQYF
many	NA	TRBV29-1	TRBJ1-1	15	TGCAGCGTTGAAGTGGACCCAAATTCGAACACTGAAGCTTTCTTT	CSVEVDPNSNTEAFF
NA	TRBD2	TRBV20-1	TRBJ2-7	15	TGCAGTGCTAGCGGACTAGCGGGAGGACCCTACGAGCAGTACTTC	CSASGLAGGPYEQYF
many	TRBD2	TRBV15	TRBJ2-1	16	TGTGCCACCAGCAGAGATCCCACTAGCGGGGGGGGGGAGCAGTTCTTC	CATSRDPTSGGGEQFF
many	NA	TRBV30	TRBJ2-2	13	TGTGCCGGAGACACGCTGAACACCGGGGAGCTGTTTTTT	CAGDTLNTGELFF
NA	TRBD1	TRBV19	TRBJ2-2	14	TGTGCCAGTAGTTCAGGGGGTAGCACCGGGGAGCTGTTTTTT	CASSSGGSTGELFF
once	TRBD1	TRBV5-6	TRBJ2-2	15	TGTGCCAGCAGCCCGGGACAGGGGGCGACCGGGGAGCTGTTTTTT	CASSPGQGATGELFF
many	NA	TRBV28	TRBJ2-1	14	TGTGCCAGCAGTCCGGAGGAGTGGGGCAATGAGCAGTTCTTC	CASSPEEWGNEQFF
many	NA	TRBV7-9	TRBJ2-3	11	TGTGCCAGCAGTTTCGGAGATACGCAGTATTTT	CASSFGDTQYF
few	TRBD1	TRBV6-2/TRBV6-3	TRBJ2-4	16	TGTGCCAGCAGTCCTATCAGACAGGGCGCCAAAAACATTCAGTACTTC	CASSPIRQGAKNIQYF
many	NA	TRBV2	TRBJ2-5	14	TGTGCCAGCAGTGAAGCGCAGGGACTAGAGACCCAGTACTTC	CASSEAQGLETQYF
many	NA	TRBV12-3/TRBV12-4	TRBJ1-6	12	TGTGCCAGCAGCTCACAGGGCTTGACCCTCCACTTT	CASSSQGLTLHF
many	NA	TRBV7-9	TRBJ2-7	15	TGTGCCAGCAGCCCCCCCGGGGGACACCCCTACGAGCAGTACTTC	CASSPPGGHPYEQYF
NA	NA	TRBV5-1	TRBJ1-1	15	TGCGCCAGCAGGGCCGGGCCTGAGAGGATCCCCGAAGCTTTCTTT	CASRAGPERIPEAFF
few	NA	TRBV27	TRBJ2-2	15	TGTGCCAGCAGACCGTTGGGGCTTGGAGCCGGGGAGCTGTTTTTT	CASRPLGLGAGELFF
many	NA	TRBV6-2/TRBV6-3	TRBJ2-3	16	TGTGCCAGCAGTTACTCGAGCATTCGGCGCGGTGATACGCAGTATTTT	CASSYSSIRRGDTQYF
many	TRBD2	TRBV27	TRBJ2-2	14	TGTGCCAGCAGTTTCATGGGAGGGACCGGGGAGCTGTTTTTT	CASSFMGGTGELFF
many	NA	TRBV10-3	TRBJ2-3	14	TGTGCCATCCGGAGGGGTAGCGTAACAGATACGCAGTATTTT	CAIRRGSVTDTQYF
many	NA	TRBV24-1	TRBJ1-6	14	TGTGCCACCAGTTCCAGCAACTATAATTCACCCCTCCACTTT	CATSSSNYNSPLHF
many	TRBD1	TRBV7-9	TRBJ2-1	14	TGTGCCAGCCAAGGGACAGCCGCTAAGAATGAGCAGTTCTTC	CASQGTAAKNEQFF
many	TRBD1	TRBV18	TRBJ2-7	14	TGTGCCAGCTCACCCCGGGGACAGTCGGACGAGCAGTACTTC	CASSPRGQSDEQYF
many	NA	TRBV20-1	TRBJ2-1	13	TGCAGTTTGCGAGCGGGCCTCTACAATGAGCAGTTCTTC	CSLRAGLYNEQFF
many	TRBD2	TRBV6-2/TRBV6-3	TRBJ2-2	18	TGTGCCAGCAGCTCTGGGACTAGCGGGAGTTTCTGGCCCGGGGAGCTGTTTTTT	CASSSGTSGSFWPGELFF
many	TRBD2	TRBV20-1	TRBJ2-2	18	TGCAGTGTGAGGTATAGGGGACTAGAGACTGAAAACACCGGGGAGCTGTTTTTT	CSVRYRGLETENTGELFF
NA	TRBD2	TRBV6-1	TRBJ2-1	15	TGTGCCAGCAGTGGGACTAGCGGGAGGGCCGCTGAGCAGTTCTTC	CASSGTSGRAAEQFF